One and the same sample provided the 28 T cell receptor beta chains below, sequenced in a study of CD8 T cells in ankylosing spondylitis (dated by TCRdb to 2016 to 2017). To prepare the library, 5' RACE was applied. The sequencer was an Illumina HiSeq 2500. Through fastp at Q25 and MiXCR, TCRdb rebuilt clones from the public reads, retaining in-frame beta chains. Records with the same CDR3 protein are collapsed into one entry carrying the most frequent genes and DNA. This sample is represented by about 130,000 distinct CDR3 sequences; around 9.7% of them were singletons. Together, the top ten hold approximately 3.6% of the sample. Sequences were obtained from blood, either unsorted or a sorted T cell fraction (not recorded which). These receptors all come from a male donor with ankylosing spondylitis or in good health (not recorded which).

There are many counts of this clonotype. The rearrangement links TRBV15 to TRBJ1-2; no reliable D call. Per germline, CDR1 LNHNV and CDR2 YYDKDF (reference sequence). This CDR3 has 18 amino acids. The V end lost 5 bases, the J end lost 0 bases, and 22 bases lay between the germline ends. CDR3 DNA: TGTGCCACCAGCCCCCGATCCCGGCCTCTCACTACTAACTATGGCTACACCTTC. This sequence encodes CATSPRSRPLTTNYGYTF.

This clonotype appeared many times. Written as DNA, the CDR3 is TGTGCCAGCAGTCCTGGACGGTACGAGCAGTACTTC. Its protein product is CASSPGRYEQYF. The genes are TRBV12-3 or TRBV12-4 and TRBJ2-7; no reliable D call. The V end lost 5 bases, the J end lost 4 bases, and 9 bases lay between the germline ends. The CDR3 runs to 12 residues.

This clonotype was counted ten times or more. The chain uses TRBV20-1 and TRBJ2-5; TRBD2 is a possible D gene (6 bases). This CDR3 contains 10 residues. The germline CDR1 and CDR2 sequences are DFQATT and SNEGSKA (reference sequence). V shed 5 bases and J shed 7 bases, with 8 bases lying between them. CDR3 protein: CSAGGMTQYF. Here the CDR3 DNA reads TGCAGTGCTGGGGGGATGACCCAGTACTTC.

There are many counts of this clonotype. The chain joins TRBV12-3 or TRBV12-4 to TRBJ2-4; D gene ambiguous. V was shortened by 6 bases and J by 7 bases, with 16 bases between the two germline ends. This CDR3 comprises 14 residues. In DNA form, the CDR3 reads TGTGCCAGCAGCCACAGTCGCCTCGGGAACATTCAGTACTTC. Its translation is CASSHSRLGNIQYF.

The rearrangement links TRBV5-4 to TRBJ2-2, with TRBD1 as a possible D gene (5 bases). V was pared by 5 bases and J by 1 base, with 9 bases between. Germline assignment: CDR1 SGHNT and CDR2 YYREEE (reference sequence). The CDR3 is made up of 14 amino acids. For the CDR3, the DNA is TGTGCCAGCAGGTCTCAGGGGAACACCGGGGAGCTGTTTTTT. Encoded protein: CASRSQGNTGELFF.

This clonotype was recorded many times. The chain combines TRBV7-6 with TRBJ2-2; 7 bases match TRBD1. With V trimmed by 6 bases and J by 0 bases, 10 bases remained unmatched. Germline V lookup: CDR1 SGHVS, CDR2 FNYEAQ. The CDR3 runs 17 residues. The CDR3 coding sequence is TGTGCCAGCAGTTTGACAAGGGACAGAACGAACACCGGGGAGCTGTTTTTT. This gives the protein CASSLTRDRTNTGELFF.

A note on this clonotype: A much larger clone differs from this one at a single base, so this may be a read error. The chain combines TRBV29-1 with TRBJ2-1, with D maybe TRBD2 (6 bases). The length of the CDR3 is 14 residues. Germline V gene data show CDR1 as SQVTM and CDR2 as ANQGSEA. CDR3 nucleotides: TGCAGCGTCCATGCGGGACTTCATTCCAATGGGCAGTTCTTC. It translates to CSVHAGLHSNGQFF.

This clonotype has a count of ten or more. V gene TRBV11-2 combines with J gene TRBJ1-3, with TRBD1 matching over 9 bases. J lost 1 base, V lost 7 bases, and 14 bases had no gene match. From germline, CDR1 is SGHAT and CDR2 FQNNGV. The CDR3 covers 18 residues. This CDR3 is CASMLRPPGQGSGNTIYF. The CDR3 nucleotides read TGTGCCAGCATGCTGCGGCCTCCGGGACAGGGTTCTGGAAACACCATATATTTT.

This clonotype was detected ten times or more. This rearrangement joins TRBV25-1 to TRBJ2-7; weak D call: TRBD2 (5 bases). V lost 8 bases and J 2 bases, leaving 13 bases between the germline ends. In germline, CDR1 is MGHDK, CDR2 SYGVNS. This CDR3 has 13 residues. The DNA of the CDR3 is TGTGCCAGCGGAGGAGACAAGGCCTACGAGCAGTACTTC. Translated: CASGGDKAYEQYF.

The V call is TRBV5-1, the J call TRBJ2-7, with 10 bases fitting TRBD1. Germline CDR1 and CDR2: SGHRS and YFSETQ. CDR3 length: 15 amino acids. The trim removed 4 bases at V and 5 bases at J, leaving 9 bases unmatched. DNA of the CDR3: TGCGCCAGCAGCCTAAGACAGGGGGCGTTACACGAGCAGTACTTC. Its protein product is CASSLRQGALHEQYF.

This clonotype has a count of ten or more. This chain uses TRBV20-1 with TRBJ1-5, with D perhaps matching TRBD1 (5 bases). CDR3 size: 15 residues. Germline values: CDR1 DFQATT, CDR2 SNEGSKA (reference sequence). V was trimmed by 3 bases and J by 3 bases, leaving 15 bases between them. CDR3 amino acids: CSASFRGSANQPQHF. The CDR3 DNA reads TGCAGTGCTAGTTTTCGGGGGAGTGCCAATCAGCCCCAGCATTTT.

This clonotype was detected ten times or more. The CDR3 spells CSVDPYQETQYF. The CDR3 DNA reads TGCAGCGTTGATCCGTACCAAGAGACCCAGTACTTC. V usage is TRBV29-1 and J usage is TRBJ2-5; D is unresolved. Trimming removed 3 bases at V and 0 bases at J, with 5 bases between. Germline CDR1 and CDR2: SQVTM and ANQGSEA. The CDR3 consists of 12 residues.

In this sample, this clonotype turned up many times. The rearrangement uses TRBV15 and TRBJ2-5; 10 nucleotides align to TRBD2. Germline-derived CDR1 and CDR2 are LNHNV and YYDKDF (reference sequence). This CDR3 has 16 amino acids. Germline trimming cut 2 bases from V and 5 bases from J; bases unmatched to any gene: 8. The CDR3 nucleotides are TGTGCCACCAGCAGACCCGGGACTAGCGCGAGGGAGACCCAGTACTTC. It encodes CATSRPGTSARETQYF.

This clonotype was detected many times. V usage is TRBV27 and J usage is TRBJ2-1; 9 bases match TRBD1. The CDR3 sequence is 16 residues long. CDR1 and CDR2 from the germline V gene are MNHEY and SMNVEV (reference sequence). With V trimmed by 4 bases and J by 1 base, 5 bases remained unmatched. This CDR3 is CASSSQTGGSYNEQFF. The DNA of the CDR3 is TGTGCCAGCAGTTCCCAGACAGGGGGGTCCTACAATGAGCAGTTCTTC.

This clonotype was seen at least ten times. The chain carries TRBV20-1 and TRBJ2-3, with D possibly being TRBD2 (5 bases). Trimming took 6 bases from V and 0 from J, leaving 10 bases between them. Germline V gene lookup returns CDR1 DFQATT and CDR2 SNEGSKA (reference sequence). This CDR3 is 13 amino acids long. The CDR3 nucleotides are TGCAGTGCAACCCCGGGGAGCACAGATACGCAGTATTTT. Translation: CSATPGSTDTQYF.

This clonotype came up many times. This chain uses TRBV20-1 with TRBJ2-7; TRBD2 agrees at 8 bases. CDR1 and CDR2 from the germline V gene are DFQATT and SNEGSKA (reference sequence). The V segment lost 5 bases and the J segment 0 bases; nucleotides outside the gene matches: 6. The CDR3 is 14 residues long. This CDR3 is CSASGTRLSYEQYF. Written as DNA, the CDR3 is TGCAGTGCTTCCGGGACTAGGCTCTCCTACGAGCAGTACTTC.

At least ten counts were recorded for this clonotype. The chain employs TRBV9 and TRBJ2-1; maybe TRBD2 (5 bases). Germline loops: CDR1 SGDLS, CDR2 YYNGEE. Between the trimmed V and J ends, which lost 0 bases and 8 bases, there was a span of 9 bases. This CDR3 has 13 residues. The CDR3 sequence: CASSVGAGDEQFF. CDR3 nucleotide sequence: TGTGCCAGCAGCGTAGGGGCCGGGGATGAGCAGTTCTTC.

In its sample, this clonotype was seen many times. The chain employs TRBV20-1 and TRBJ2-1; no firm D call. The germline gives CDR1 DFQATT, CDR2 SNEGSKA (reference sequence). The CDR3 is made up of 14 amino acids. The germline V and J ends were trimmed by 2 bases and 6 bases, with 14 bases remaining between them. CDR3 coding DNA: TGCAGTGCTAGACTACCTGGCGGTTTCAATGAGCAGTTCTTC. It codes for CSARLPGGFNEQFF.

The V gene is TRBV29-1, the J gene TRBJ1-4, with D maybe TRBD1 (5 bases). This CDR3 comprises 16 residues. Trimming pared 7 bases from V and 6 bases from J, leaving 24 bases between. Germline values: CDR1 SQVTM, CDR2 ANQGSEA. CDR3 protein: CSAAGTGVFTDEKLFF. The CDR3 DNA reads TGCAGCGCAGCCGGGACGGGAGTGTTTACGGATGAAAAACTGTTTTTT.

This clonotype was detected many times. V usage is TRBV2 and J usage is TRBJ1-5; the D gene is possibly TRBD1 (5 bases). Looked up from germline, CDR1 is SNHLY and CDR2 is FYNNEI. V shed 6 bases and J shed 0 bases, with 15 bases lying between them. The CDR3 extends over 16 amino acids. CDR3 coding DNA: TGTGCCAGCAGCACGGGACCCAGGTTTAGCAATCAGCCCCAGCATTTT. It codes for CASSTGPRFSNQPQHF.

The gene calls are TRBV29-1 and TRBJ2-1; 9 bases are shared with TRBD1. The CDR3 is 16 residues long. Trimming cost V 3 bases and J 3 bases; bases outside gene matches: 9. The germline V gene has CDR1 SQVTM and CDR2 ANQGSEA. The CDR3 loop is CSVDFSGTGRYNEQFF. In DNA form, the CDR3 reads TGCAGCGTTGATTTTTCCGGGACAGGGCGCTACAATGAGCAGTTCTTC.

This clonotype was seen only a few times. V gene TRBV7-8 combines with J gene TRBJ1-5, with 9 bases lining up with TRBD1. The ends lost 5 bases at V and 3 bases at J; junction bases unmatched: 11. This CDR3 is 17 amino acids long. Germline V gives CDR1 SGHVS, CDR2 FQNEAQ. The CDR3 nucleotides read TGTGCCAGCAGCCCGCTGGGTGGGACAGGGAACAATCAGCCCCAGCATTTT. Protein: CASSPLGGTGNNQPQHF.

This clonotype was seen ten or more times. This chain uses TRBV21-1 with TRBJ1-5. TRBV21-1 is an annotated pseudogene. The CDR3 covers 13 residues. The chain's CDR3 is CASSIPSWQPQHF. The CDR3 DNA reads TGTGCCAGCAGCATCCCTAGCTGGCAGCCCCAGCATTTT.

This clonotype was recorded many times. The V and J genes are TRBV20-1 and TRBJ2-5, with D unresolved. CDR3 size: 14 residues. The germline V gene has CDR1 DFQATT and CDR2 SNEGSKA (reference sequence). V lost 3 bases and J 3 bases, leaving 14 bases between the germline ends. CDR3 sequence: CSASSYRREETQYF. In DNA, the CDR3 is TGCAGTGCTAGCTCTTATAGAAGGGAAGAGACCCAGTACTTC.

This clonotype was observed many times. This chain uses TRBV12-3 or TRBV12-4 with TRBJ1-1; D unresolved. V was trimmed by 8 bases and J by 0 bases, leaving 4 bases between them. This CDR3 has 11 amino acids. The CDR3 sequence is CASSVNTEAFF. The CDR3 nucleotides are TGTGCCAGCTCAGTGAACACTGAAGCTTTCTTT.

The sample holds many counts of this clonotype. The DNA for the CDR3 is TGTGCCAGCAGCCGTAGCCCCTTAAGCACCCAGTACTTC. This translates into CASSRSPLSTQYF. The chain links TRBV12-3 or TRBV12-4 to TRBJ2-5, with unresolved D. V was shortened by 6 bases and J by 8 bases, with 16 bases between the two germline ends. CDR3 length: 13 amino acids.

The J gene is TRBJ2-7, the V gene TRBV5-1; no clear D gene. The length of the CDR3 is 14 residues. V lost 0 bases and J lost 3, with 10 bases in between. Germline V CDR1 and CDR2: SGHRS, YFSETQ. The CDR3: CASSLEVPVYEQYF. The CDR3 nucleotides are TGCGCCAGCAGCTTGGAGGTCCCGGTCTACGAGCAGTACTTC.

This rearrangement joins TRBV5-1 to TRBJ2-7; D remains ambiguous. The V end lost 0 bases, the J end lost 4 bases, and 8 bases lay between the germline ends. Germline V gene data show CDR1 as SGHRS and CDR2 as YFSETQ. This CDR3 has 13 amino acids. The CDR3 reads CASSLAMRYEQYF. CDR3 sequence (DNA): TGCGCCAGCAGCTTGGCCATGCGTTACGAGCAGTACTTC.